This T cell receptor (beta chain) was sequenced during a study of spatial heterogeneity in lung cancer. Study information: Each time, sequencing found more beta-chain sequences than alpha-chain sequences. TCR and UMI combinations that were unique each appeared, on average, more than ten times in raw reads.

As regards this clonotype: The target antigen is unknown.

The time point is: sample taken at primary tumor resection. Sequencing was performed on whole RNA extracted from tumor and nontumor lung tissue, or from frozen PBMC, and the material was left unsorted. The study tagged each TCR cDNA molecule with a unique molecular identifier. In TCRdb, the 5' RACE reads were re-called with MiXCR into one record per CDR3 protein. Of more than 80,000 distinct CDR3 sequences in the sample, approximately 12% are singletons; the top ten hold 35% to 45%. The CDR3 spans 16 residues. The germline V gene encodes CDR1 SGHNT and CDR2 YYREEE (reference sequence). After removal of 4 bases from V and 1 base from J, the junction contained 10 bases not matched to a gene. Findings and limits, study-wide: At resection, ubiquitous expanded tumor TCRs appeared in blood more than at follow-up.

The origin of this receptor is a male donor with early-stage non-small cell lung cancer. This specimen consisted of PBMCs, obtained at surgery. The genes are TRBV5-4 and TRBJ2-5, with TRBD2 matching 7 bases. CDR3 loop: CASSPGSGATQETQYF. CDR3 in DNA: TGTGCCAGCAGCCCCGGCAGCGGGGCGACCCAAGAGACCCAGTACTTC.